The 24 T cell receptor beta chains in this list originate from one sample, sequenced in a study of blood T cell repertoires in COVID-19. The method was immunoSEQ multiplex PCR; TCRdb's version includes in-frame clones alone and lacks a portion of them. The sample yields a few hundred thousand clones, about three quarters seen once. Sequencing was performed on peripheral blood. These receptor sequences come from a woman aged 80 or older with acute or convalescent COVID-19.

This rearrangement joins TRBV20-1 to TRBJ2-1; no definite D call. The germline V gene encodes CDR1 DFQATT and CDR2 SNEGSKA (reference sequence). Trimming stripped 3 bases from V and 7 bases from J, with 10 bases between. The CDR3 loop spans 12 amino acids. CDR3 sequence (DNA): TGCAGTGCTAGTTTAGTTCGGAATGAGCAGTTCTTC. Its translation: CSASLVRNEQFF.

This clone has a handful of counts. V gene TRBV28 combines with J gene TRBJ1-2; 7 bases align to TRBD1. V lost 6 bases and J lost 6; bases outside the gene matches: 7. Germline CDR1 is MDHEN and CDR2 is SYDVKM. CDR3 length equals 13 residues. CDR3 sequence reads: CASRTTGRDGYTF. The CDR3 bases are TGTGCCAGCAGGACGACAGGGCGGGATGGCTACACCTTC.

The chain uses TRBV24-1 and TRBJ1-5; 10 nucleotides match TRBD1. CDR1 is KGHDR and CDR2 is SFDVKD in the germline V gene. The trim removed 4 bases at V and 1 base at J, leaving 6 bases unmatched. This CDR3 contains 17 residues. CDR3 coding DNA: TGTGCCACCAGTGAACCGGGACAGGGGATCAGCAATCAGCCCCAGCATTTT. Its protein is CATSEPGQGISNQPQHF.

J is TRBJ2-7 and V is TRBV7-9; 9 bases align to TRBD1. Germline V gene sequence: CDR1 SEHNR, CDR2 FQNEAQ (reference sequence). The V and J ends lost 3 bases and 1 base, in that order; junction bases with no gene match: 4. This CDR3 has 15 amino acids. For the CDR3, the DNA is TGTGCCAGCAGCTTCCGGACAGGGGTTTCCTACGAGCAGTACTTC. This translates into CASSFRTGVSYEQYF.

The gene calls are TRBV12-3 or TRBV12-4 and TRBJ2-7, with 8 positions matching TRBD2. The CDR3 spans 13 residues. V gave up 6 bases and J gave up 0 bases; unmatched junction bases: 1. The CDR3 sequence is CASRSGSSYEQYF. DNA of the CDR3: TGTGCCAGCAGAAGCGGGAGCTCCTACGAGCAGTACTTC.

The gene calls are TRBV2 and TRBJ1-5; 8 bases are a match to TRBD1. The germline V gene encodes CDR1 SNHLY and CDR2 FYNNEI. The J segment lost 4 bases and the V segment lost 8 bases, leaving 4 bases of the junction unmatched. The CDR3 loop spans 13 amino acids. The CDR3 DNA reads as TGTGCCAGCGATCAGGGGGCGAATCAGCCCCAGCATTTT. Residues: CASDQGANQPQHF.

The chain is built from TRBV19 and TRBJ1-6, with TRBD1 matching 8 bases. The CDR3 covers 15 residues. CDR1 and CDR2 (germline): LNHDA, SQIVND (reference sequence). With 5 bases clipped from V and 8 bases from J, the junction kept 8 bases outside the gene matches. The CDR3 DNA follows: TGTGCCAGTAGTCCGGACAGGGTTGGGGATTCACCCCTCCACTTT. Amino acids: CASSPDRVGDSPLHF.

The CDR3 spells CASSLATPGETQYF. The CDR3 nucleotides read TGCGCCAGCAGCTTGGCCACTCCGGGAGAGACCCAGTACTTC. The rearrangement links TRBV5-1 to TRBJ2-5, with D uncertain. Germline lookup yields CDR1 SGHRS and CDR2 YFSETQ. This CDR3 contains 14 residues. Trimming left V 0 bases short and J 4 bases short, with 10 bases between.

This clone was observed a handful of times. This rearrangement joins TRBV5-4 to TRBJ2-3; no definite D call. The CDR3 totals 15 residues. Trimming stripped 0 bases from V and 5 bases from J, with 13 bases between. CDR1 is SGHNT and CDR2 is YYREEE in the germline V gene (reference sequence). CDR3 DNA: TGTGCCAGCAGCTTGGGATGGGTAGCTGGAGATACGCAGTATTTT. It specifies CASSLGWVAGDTQYF.

This clone was observed a few times. The J gene is TRBJ1-5, the V gene TRBV6-2 or TRBV6-3; D possibly corresponds to TRBD1 (6 bases). CDR3 length equals 16 residues. From germline, CDR1 is MNHEY and CDR2 SVGEGT. The V end lost 0 bases, the J end lost 6 bases, and 15 bases lay between the germline ends. The CDR3 loop reads CASSYSQVSRGQPQHF. The CDR3 nucleotides read TGTGCCAGCAGTTACTCGCAGGTTAGCAGGGGTCAGCCCCAGCATTTT.

This rearrangement joins TRBV6-2 or TRBV6-3 to TRBJ2-2, with TRBD2 matching 7 bases. Per germline, CDR1 MNHEY and CDR2 SVGEGT. J lost 5 bases, V lost 0 bases, and 0 bases had no gene match. This CDR3 has 14 amino acids. The CDR3 nucleotides read TGTGCCAGCAGTTACTCGGGAGGGACCGGGGAGCTGTTTTTT. The encoded protein is CASSYSGGTGELFF.

The chain uses TRBV5-1 and TRBJ2-6; D uncertain. Germline values: CDR1 SGHRS, CDR2 YFSETQ. The CDR3 length is 17 residues. V was clipped by 0 bases and J by 0 bases, with 10 bases between them. CDR3 DNA sequence: TGCGCCAGCAGCTTGGATGCCACCTACTCTGGGGCCAACGTCCTGACTTTC. This translates into CASSLDATYSGANVLTF.

This chain joins TRBV5-1 and TRBJ2-7; the D is unclear. Germline lookup yields CDR1 SGHRS and CDR2 YFSETQ. This CDR3 has 12 amino acids. Trimming removed 5 bases at V and 0 bases at J, with 6 bases between. The CDR3 here is CASSYTSYEQYF. The CDR3 coding sequence is TGCGCCAGCAGTTACACCTCCTACGAGCAGTACTTC.

The V and J genes are TRBV5-1 and TRBJ1-1; 7 bases match TRBD1. The CDR3 covers 14 residues. Looked up from germline, CDR1 is SGHRS and CDR2 is YFSETQ. Unmatched junction bases numbered 5, after V lost 2 bases and J lost 4 bases. The CDR3 nucleotides are TGCGCCAGCAGCTTTACAGGGGATGGCACTGAAGCTTTCTTT. Protein: CASSFTGDGTEAFF.

The V gene is TRBV5-1, the J gene TRBJ1-1; 8 bases fit TRBD1. Germline-derived CDR1 and CDR2 are SGHRS and YFSETQ. J was trimmed by 5 bases and V by 0 bases; bases with no gene match: 6. CDR3 size: 15 residues. The CDR3 bases are TGCGCCAGCAGCTTGGAGGGCAGGGGGCGTACTGAAGCTTTCTTT. Amino acid sequence: CASSLEGRGRTEAFF.

The genes are TRBV5-6 and TRBJ1-2; maybe TRBD1 (5 bases). Germline assignment: CDR1 SGHDT and CDR2 YYEEEE. With 0 bases removed from V and 4 bases from J, the gap between germline ends came to 13 bases. This CDR3 comprises 15 residues. The CDR3 DNA reads as TGTGCCAGCAGCTTGGGACAGACCGTGACCTATGGCTACACCTTC. Translating it yields CASSLGQTVTYGYTF.

The gene calls are TRBV7-2 and TRBJ2-1; 9 nucleotides match TRBD2. This CDR3 has 16 amino acids. V lost 1 base, J lost 0 bases, and 1 base stayed unmatched. Germline CDR1 reads SGHTA; CDR2 reads FQGNSA. CDR3 nucleotides: TGTGCCAGCAGCTTAGATAGCGGGAGCTCCTACAATGAGCAGTTCTTC. Its translation is CASSLDSGSSYNEQFF.

V is TRBV3-1 (or the pseudogene TRBV3-2) and J is TRBJ2-7, with TRBD2 matching 14 bases. This CDR3 region has 17 residues. J was trimmed by 4 bases and V by 3 bases; bases with no gene match: 8. Germline values: CDR1 LGHDT, CDR2 YNNKEL (reference sequence). CDR3 in amino acids: CASSQGGLAGGSYEQYF. CDR3 DNA: TGTGCCAGCAGCCAGGGAGGACTAGCGGGAGGAAGTTACGAGCAGTACTTC.

The V gene is TRBV18, the J gene TRBJ1-3, with 8 nucleotides matching TRBD1. Germline-derived CDR1 and CDR2 are KGHSH and LQKENI. The J segment lost 2 bases and the V segment lost 6 bases, leaving 3 bases of the junction unmatched. The CDR3 totals 14 residues. CDR3 loop: CASSQGAPGNTIYF. The CDR3, as DNA: TGTGCCAGCTCGCAGGGGGCGCCTGGAAACACCATATATTTT. The full variable domain, its missing parts supplied by reference TRBV18 and TRBJ1-3, is NAGVMQNPRHLVRRRGQEARLRCSPMKGHSHVYWYRQLPEEGLKFMVYLQKENIIDESGMPKERFSAEFPKEGPSILRIQQVVRGDSAAYFCASSQGAPGNTIYFGEGSWLTVV.

This clone was observed a few times. The CDR3 DNA reads TGTGCCAGCAGCCGCCTGACAGGGGTCTACAATGAGCAGTTCTTC. This encodes CASSRLTGVYNEQFF. The chain carries TRBV3-1 (or the pseudogene TRBV3-2) and TRBJ2-1; 8 bases are shared with TRBD1. The CDR3 runs to 15 residues. Germline V gives CDR1 LGHDT, CDR2 YNNKEL (reference sequence). With V trimmed by 4 bases and J by 3 bases, 5 bases remained unmatched.

On this clone: The same CDR3 arises from other DNA sequences in this sample as well. The CDR3 loop reads CASSYLGVQPQHF. CDR3 in DNA: TGTGCCAGCAGTTACCTAGGGGTTCAGCCCCAGCATTTT. This sequence joins TRBV6-2 or TRBV6-3 and TRBJ1-5, with TRBD1 as a possible D gene (5 bases). Trimming took 2 bases from V and 6 from J, leaving 8 bases between them. CDR3 length: 13 amino acids. Germline CDR1 and CDR2: MNHEY and SVGEGT.

This clone has a handful of counts. This chain uses TRBV7-6 with TRBJ2-5, with D uncertain. V shed 5 bases and J shed 9 bases, with 16 bases lying between them. CDR1 SGHVS and CDR2 FNYEAQ come from the germline V gene. There are 13 residues in the CDR3. As DNA, the CDR3 is TGTGCCAGCAGCATGGGCCTCCTGTGGGCCCAGTACTTC. Translation: CASSMGLLWAQYF.

The V call is TRBV6-1, the J call TRBJ2-4, with TRBD1 as a possible D gene (6 bases). Trimming cost V 6 bases and J 2 bases, with 14 bases left between them. The CDR3 runs 15 residues. From germline, CDR1 is MNHNS and CDR2 SASEGT. The CDR3 sequence: CASSTLTGTKNIQYF. The CDR3 region has the DNA TGTGCCAGCAGCACCCTTACAGGGACCAAAAACATTCAGTACTTC.

V is TRBV5-1 and J is TRBJ1-4, with TRBD1 identical over 7 bases. The V segment lost 4 bases and the J segment 7 bases; nucleotides outside the gene matches: 10. The CDR3 loop spans 15 amino acids. The V gene's germline CDR1 is SGHRS and CDR2 YFSETQ. The CDR3 sequence: CASSLTGAGGEKLFF. In DNA form, the CDR3 reads TGCGCCAGCAGCCTTACAGGGGCTGGGGGTGAAAAACTGTTTTTT. The entire variable domain, with the rest obtained from reference TRBV5-1 and TRBJ1-4, is as follows: KAGVTQTPRYLIKTRGQQVTLSCSPISGHRSVSWYQQTPGQGLQFLFEYFSETQRNKGNFPGRFSGRQFSNSRSEMNVSTLELGDSALYLCASSLTGAGGEKLFFGSGTQLSVL.